Included here is one T cell receptor (beta chain) sequence, with context. Its antigen remains unknown. The data were taken from a study of response to subunit inactivated influenza vaccine. The length of the CDR3 is 15 residues. V shed 5 bases and J shed 1 base, with 15 bases lying between them. Germline CDR1 SEHNR, CDR2 FQNEAQ (reference sequence). Study-wide findings and caveats: The authors suggested that few new T cells are recruited per seasonal influenza vaccination.

TCRdb re-called the RT-PCR reads through MiXCR, storing one row per CDR3 protein. The table has 650,000 to 800,000 distinct CDR3 sequences, around 18% seen once. This clonotype was sampled from a man aged 50-60 years who received an inactivated influenza vaccine. The sample was PBMCs from blood, taken around 5 days after vaccination. The chain couples TRBV7-9 to TRBJ2-7; D unresolved. The CDR3 nucleotides are TGTGCCAGCAGCCGAGCCCTGGGTACTTCCTACGAGCAGTACTTC. This translates into CASSRALGTSYEQYF.